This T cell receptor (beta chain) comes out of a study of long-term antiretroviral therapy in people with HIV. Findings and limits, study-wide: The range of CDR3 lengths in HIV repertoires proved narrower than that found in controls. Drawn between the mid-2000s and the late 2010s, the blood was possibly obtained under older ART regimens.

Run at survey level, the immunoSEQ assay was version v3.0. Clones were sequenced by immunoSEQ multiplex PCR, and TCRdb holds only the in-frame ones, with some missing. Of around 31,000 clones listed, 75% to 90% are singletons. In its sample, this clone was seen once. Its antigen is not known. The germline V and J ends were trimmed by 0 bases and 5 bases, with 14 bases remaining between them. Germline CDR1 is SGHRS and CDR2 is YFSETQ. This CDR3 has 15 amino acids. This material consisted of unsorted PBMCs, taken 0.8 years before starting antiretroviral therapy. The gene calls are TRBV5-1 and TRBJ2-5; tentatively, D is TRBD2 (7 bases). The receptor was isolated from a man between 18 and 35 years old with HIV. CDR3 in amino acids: CASSLDPGGAETQYF. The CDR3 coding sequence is TGCGCCAGCAGCTTGGATCCGGGGGGCGCGGAGACCCAGTACTTC.